The clone carrying this T cell receptor beta chain was seen a single time. From germline, CDR1 is ENHRY and CDR2 SYGVKD. V lost 10 bases to trimming and J lost 8 bases; unmatched junction nucleotides: 11. CDR3 length: 13 residues. The sample belongs to a study of blood T cell repertoires in COVID-19. Study-level background: Specimens from acute and convalescent COVID-19 originated in the United States, Italy and Spain. Sample material is recorded as cDNA or gDNA derived from T cells, B-cell-depleted T cells, or PBMCs.

As processed by the authors: The authors estimated nucleated cell counts from reference gene primer amplification. The repertoire was sequenced with immunoSEQ multiplex PCR; TCRdb's copy has only in-frame clones and lacks some. The D gene and trimming were derived from the DNA, and the V and J assignments and clone size from that table. This table has about 210,000 clones, 80% to 90% appearing once. The sequenced sample consisted of peripheral blood. This chain uses TRBV10-3 with TRBJ2-1, with TRBD1 matching 7 bases. The source of this sequence is a woman aged 65 to 85 with acute or convalescent COVID-19. In DNA, the CDR3 is TGTGCCACCACAGGGGCAGGGGGACATGAGCAGTTCTTC. Protein sequence: CATTGAGGHEQFF.